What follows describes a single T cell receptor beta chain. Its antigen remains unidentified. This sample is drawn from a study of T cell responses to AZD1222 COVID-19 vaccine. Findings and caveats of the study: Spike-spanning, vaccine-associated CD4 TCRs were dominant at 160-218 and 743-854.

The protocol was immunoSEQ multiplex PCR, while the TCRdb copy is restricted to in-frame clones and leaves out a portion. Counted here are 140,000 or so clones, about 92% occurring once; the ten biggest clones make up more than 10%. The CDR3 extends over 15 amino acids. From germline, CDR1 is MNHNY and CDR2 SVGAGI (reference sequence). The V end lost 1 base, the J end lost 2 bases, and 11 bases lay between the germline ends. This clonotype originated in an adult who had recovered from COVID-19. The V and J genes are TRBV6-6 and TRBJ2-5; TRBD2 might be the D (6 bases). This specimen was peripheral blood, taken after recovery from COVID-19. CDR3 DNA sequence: TGTGCCAGCAGTTACTTAGAAGGGAGGCAAGAGACCCAGTACTTC. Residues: CASSYLEGRQETQYF.